These 3 T cell receptor beta chains came from one sample sequenced in a study of blood T cell repertoires in COVID-19. Using immunoSEQ multiplex PCR, the repertoire was profiled, and TCRdb retains in-frame clones only, with some absent. The sample holds fewer than 130,000 clones, 60% to 80% seen once. Material for sequencing was peripheral blood. These receptors were taken from an elderly woman with active or convalescent COVID-19.

The CDR3 is CASSALPGAVDTQYF. In DNA, the CDR3 is TGTGCCAGCAGCGCCCTTCCGGGAGCAGTAGATACGCAGTATTTT. The V gene is TRBV9, the J gene TRBJ2-3, with D tentatively TRBD2 (6 bases). Germline assignment: CDR1 SGDLS and CDR2 YYNGEE. The CDR3 extends over 15 amino acids. V lost 3 bases and J lost 5, with 16 bases in between.

This rearrangement joins TRBV4-2 to TRBJ1-5, with D possibly being TRBD1 (5 bases). Trimming removed 3 bases from V and 3 bases from J, with 6 bases in between. The CDR3 contains 13 residues. The germline V gene encodes CDR1 LGHNA and CDR2 YNFKEQ. In DNA form, the CDR3 reads TGTGCCAGCAGCCAGGACAACAATCAGCCCCAGCATTTT. Its translation is CASSQDNNQPQHF.

This chain links TRBV12-3 or TRBV12-4 with TRBJ2-3; D gene unclear. V lost 7 bases, J lost 5 bases, and 10 bases lay in between. The CDR3 loop spans 12 amino acids. CDR3 sequence: CASTDRLDTQYF. CDR3 coding DNA: TGTGCCAGCACCGACCGACTAGATACGCAGTATTTT.